The subject of this entry is one T cell receptor (beta chain). Its specificity is not known. This record comes from a study of shared clonotypes between healthy human individuals. CD45RO negativity and positive selection for CCR7 defined naive CD8 cells, a population that excluded terminally differentiated effector memory CD45RA+ cells. Findings and caveats of the study: Relative to memory subsets, naive subsets generally showed larger estimated richness.

This CDR3 is built from 14 residues. Germline CDR1 and CDR2: MNHEY and SMNVEV (reference sequence). V was clipped by 5 bases and J by 1 base, with 11 bases between them. Some 30,000 T cell genomes (about 0.2 ug DNA) went into each sorted-subset replicate. Original analysis: Sequence data from immunoSEQ were junction-only and lacked quality scores; consequently, filtering differed. This table comes from immunoSEQ multiplex PCR, and its TCRdb copy is limited to in-frame clones, with some not included. The V and J calls and clone size come from that table; D and trimming were worked out from the DNA. The table includes nearly 2 million clones, about 95% detected once.

The TCR sequence derives from a man between 18 and 29 years old in good health. The chain joins TRBV27 to TRBJ1-1; D not resolved. The material sequenced was naive CD8+ T cells sorted from blood. CDR3 nucleotide sequence: TGTGCCAGCAGTCCCGGGGTGTGGAACACTGAAGCTTTCTTT. Translating it yields CASSPGVWNTEAFF.